What follows are 24 T cell receptor beta chains derived from one specimen sequenced in a study of T cell responses to AZD1222 COVID-19 vaccine. Method: immunoSEQ multiplex PCR; TCRdb's copy keeps in-frame clones and lacks some. The data show about 81,000 clones, 70% to 90% seen once. Sequencing used peripheral blood, obtained 28 days after the second AZD1222 dose. Every receptor here comes from an adult who received the AZD1222 COVID-19 vaccine.

The chain carries TRBV28 and TRBJ2-7, with 11 bases lining up with TRBD2. CDR1 is MDHEN, CDR2 SYDVKM, per germline. V lost 2 bases to trimming and J lost 4 bases; unmatched junction nucleotides: 10. The CDR3 length is 17 residues. The CDR3 nucleotides read TGTGCCAGCAGTTTAAATAGCGGGAGGGGCGGGGGTTACGAGCAGTACTTC. Translation: CASSLNSGRGGGYEQYF.

V and J are TRBV20-1 and TRBJ2-1; 7 bases map to TRBD1. The CDR3 is 10 residues long. Germline CDR1 DFQATT, CDR2 SNEGSKA (reference sequence). Losses at the gene ends were 5 bases for V and 14 bases for J; bases not matched to a gene: 6. The CDR3 loop reads CSARRGQKFF. In nucleotides, the CDR3 is TGCAGTGCTCGTAGGGGGCAGAAGTTCTTC.

This clone was observed a handful of times. The rearrangement links TRBV19 to TRBJ1-2; D unresolved. V was trimmed by 8 bases and J by 8 bases, leaving 3 bases between them. This CDR3 spans 8 amino acids. Germline V gives CDR1 LNHDA, CDR2 SQIVND (reference sequence). CDR3 residues: CASEGYTF. In DNA form, the CDR3 reads TGTGCCAGTGAAGGCTACACCTTC. The full variable domain, in which reference TRBV19 and TRBJ1-2 provide the parts outside the CDR3, is DGGITQSPKYLFRKEGQNVTLSCEQNLNHDAMYWYRQDPGQGLRLIYYSQIVNDFQKGDIAEGYSVSREKKESFPLTVTSAQKNPTAFYLCASEGYTFGSGTRLTVV.

This clone was counted once. The chain uses TRBV5-5 and TRBJ2-7; D might be TRBD2 (5 bases). The germline V gene has CDR1 SGHKS and CDR2 YYEKEE (reference sequence). V was trimmed by 4 bases and J by 5 bases, leaving 22 bases between them. This CDR3 has 16 residues. Here the CDR3 DNA reads TGTGCCAGCAGCCTTGCCGGGGTGGCCGGCGAGGACGAGCAGTACTTC. Protein: CASSLAGVAGEDEQYF.

This chain uses TRBV18 with TRBJ1-1; D is undetermined. Germline lookup yields CDR1 KGHSH and CDR2 LQKENI. The CDR3 has 14 amino acids. Trimming shortened V by 3 bases and J by 1 base, and 9 bases separated the two germline ends. The CDR3 sequence is CASSPTDTNTEAFF. CDR3 DNA: TGTGCCAGCTCACCGACCGACACGAACACTGAAGCTTTCTTT.

The rearrangement joins TRBV6-5 to TRBJ2-1, with 7 bases that match TRBD1. V shed 6 bases and J 1 base; nucleotides not matched to a gene: 6. CDR3 length: 15 residues. Germline V gives CDR1 MNHEY, CDR2 SVGAGI. The CDR3 DNA reads TGTGCCAGCAGCCTCGCACAGGGGTCCTACAATGAGCAGTTCTTC. This codes for CASSLAQGSYNEQFF.

This chain joins TRBV29-1 and TRBJ2-1; the match to TRBD1 covers 10 bases. The J segment lost 7 bases and the V segment lost 5 bases, leaving 8 bases of the junction unmatched. The CDR3 is made up of 14 amino acids. Germline CDR1 reads SQVTM; CDR2 reads ANQGSEA. The CDR3 nucleotides are TGCAGCGTTACCCCGGGACAGGGGTTTAATGAGCAGTTCTTC. It specifies CSVTPGQGFNEQFF.

In DNA form, the CDR3 reads TGTGCCAGCTCAGTGACTTCTTTTTACAATGAGCAGTTCTTC. Translation gives CASSVTSFYNEQFF. The V call is TRBV18, the J call TRBJ2-1; D is unresolved. The CDR3 length is 14 residues. CDR1 is KGHSH and CDR2 is LQKENI in the germline V gene. Deletions cut 5 bases from V and 4 bases from J, with 12 bases between.

The chain combines TRBV5-6 with TRBJ2-2; 9 bases are a match to TRBD1. J was trimmed by 9 bases and V by 4 bases; bases with no gene match: 7. Germline CDR1 is SGHDT and CDR2 is YYEEEE. CDR3 length: 14 amino acids. The CDR3 protein is CASSLEGQGWELFF. CDR3 nucleotide sequence: TGTGCCAGCAGCCTCGAGGGACAGGGTTGGGAGCTGTTTTTT. Together with reference TRBV5-6 and TRBJ2-2, the CDR3 gives the full variable domain: DAGVTQSPTHLIKTRGQQVTLRCSPKSGHDTVSWYQQALGQGPQFIFQYYEEEERQRGNFPDRFSGHQFPNYSSELNVNALLLGDSALYLCASSLEGQGWELFFGEGSRLTVL.

V gene TRBV6-5 combines with J gene TRBJ1-6, with D perhaps matching TRBD1 (5 bases). Trimming took 3 bases from V and 8 from J, leaving 17 bases between them. Germline lookup yields CDR1 MNHEY and CDR2 SVGAGI. This CDR3 contains 16 residues. CDR3 sequence: CASSYGTGTGDSPLHF. In nucleotides, the CDR3 is TGTGCCAGCAGTTATGGGACCGGGACTGGGGATTCACCCCTCCACTTT.

Comments on this clone: In the same sample, other DNA sequences code for this CDR3. The chain links TRBV18 to TRBJ2-1; D call uncertain. V was shortened by 0 bases and J by 5 bases, with 5 bases between the two germline ends. The CDR3 spans 13 residues. The germline V gene has CDR1 KGHSH and CDR2 LQKENI. For the CDR3, the DNA is TGTGCCAGCTCACCACCTAGCAACAATGAGCAGTTCTTC. Translated: CASSPPSNNEQFF. Filled out from reference TRBV18 and TRBJ2-1, the complete variable domain reads NAGVMQNPRHLVRRRGQEARLRCSPMKGHSHVYWYRQLPEEGLKFMVYLQKENIIDESGMPKERFSAEFPKEGPSILRIQQVVRGDSAAYFCASSPPSNNEQFFGPGTRLTVL.

The chain has TRBV21-1 and TRBJ2-1; TRBD2 is taken as the D call from the table, unchecked against the DNA. TRBV21-1 is deemed a pseudogene. The CDR3 length is 15 residues. The CDR3 is CASGPREDLDNEQFF. In DNA form, the CDR3 reads TGTGCCAGCGGCCCCCGGGAGGATTTGGACAATGAGCAGTTCTTC.

The J gene is TRBJ1-2, the V gene TRBV6-2 or TRBV6-3; no reliable D call. The germline V gene has CDR1 MNHEY and CDR2 SVGEGT. V was cut by 6 bases and J by 4 bases, with 9 bases left in between. The CDR3 has 12 residues. DNA for the CDR3: TGTGCCAGCAGCCAAAGTGGCTATGGCTACACCTTC. This codes for CASSQSGYGYTF.

This clone has a handful of counts. The chain carries TRBV7-8 and TRBJ1-5, with D unclear. This CDR3 has 14 residues. V was trimmed by 1 base and J by 5 bases, leaving 9 bases between them. CDR1 and CDR2 from the germline V gene are SGHVS and FQNEAQ. DNA for the CDR3: TGTGCCAGCAGCTTAGGAAGATTGGATCAGCCCCAGCATTTT. Its translation: CASSLGRLDQPQHF.

The chain combines TRBV19 with TRBJ2-7; D remains unclear. Deletions cut 2 bases from V and 4 bases from J, with 12 bases between. The germline CDR1 and CDR2 sequences are LNHDA and SQIVND (reference sequence). There are 14 residues in the CDR3. Here the CDR3 DNA reads TGTGCCAGTAGTATATCCGGAGCCAGGTACGAGCAGTACTTC. Translating gives CASSISGARYEQYF.

The J gene is TRBJ1-2, the V gene TRBV28, with D hard to call. This CDR3 has 14 residues. Trimming shortened V by 5 bases and J by 8 bases, and 18 bases separated the two germline ends. Germline V gene data show CDR1 as MDHEN and CDR2 as SYDVKM. CDR3 amino acids: CASSPLLAAGGYTF. CDR3 coding DNA: TGTGCCAGCAGTCCCCTATTAGCCGCCGGCGGCTACACCTTC.

Here the CDR3 reads CASSEQLQETQYF. CDR3 sequence (DNA): TGTGCCAGCAGTGAACAGCTCCAAGAGACCCAGTACTTC. This sequence joins TRBV2 and TRBJ2-5, with D unclear. From germline, CDR1 is SNHLY and CDR2 FYNNEI. CDR3 length: 13 amino acids. V lost 2 bases and J 1 base, leaving 5 bases between the germline ends.

The V gene is TRBV10-3, the J gene TRBJ2-5; TRBD1 matches at 8 bases. Germline CDR1 reads ENHRY; CDR2 reads SYGVKD. This CDR3 comprises 13 residues. The junction had 10 bases not matched to a gene; V was cut back by 11 bases and J by 5 bases. This chain's CDR3 is CALRSDRAETQYF. The CDR3 DNA is TGTGCCCTTAGATCGGACAGGGCGGAGACCCAGTACTTC.

This clone was recorded only once. The chain couples TRBV7-9 to TRBJ2-1; D is unresolved. In germline, CDR1 is SEHNR, CDR2 FQNEAQ (reference sequence). The CDR3 totals 14 residues. V lost 1 base, J lost 7 bases, and 11 bases lay in between. As DNA, the CDR3 is TGTGCCAGCAGCTTAGAAAGGGTCCGGAATGAGCAGTTCTTC. This gives the protein CASSLERVRNEQFF.

V gene TRBV11-3 combines with J gene TRBJ2-7; TRBD2 is a possible D gene (6 bases). The CDR3 has 15 residues. CDR1 and CDR2 from the germline V gene are SGHNT and YENEEA. The ends were cut back, 6 bases at V and 0 bases at J, with 15 bases in the middle. CDR3 in DNA: TGTGCCAGCAGTCTAGGAGAGGGAGGCTCCTACGAGCAGTACTTC. Translating gives CASSLGEGGSYEQYF.

The rearrangement links TRBV5-6 to TRBJ2-1; D remains unclear. The CDR3 consists of 12 residues. Germline V CDR1 and CDR2: SGHDT, YYEEEE. Deletions cut 0 bases from V and 10 bases from J, with 8 bases between. For the CDR3, the DNA is TGTGCCAGCAGCTTGGGAAGTGGGGAGCAGTTCTTC. It specifies CASSLGSGEQFF.

This chain joins TRBV6-1 and TRBJ2-3; D possibly corresponds to TRBD1 (5 bases). Trimming removed 2 bases from V and 4 bases from J, with 10 bases in between. The germline gives CDR1 MNHNS, CDR2 SASEGT. The CDR3 is 14 residues long. This CDR3 is CASSERGSPDTQYF. CDR3 coding DNA: TGTGCCAGCAGTGAAAGGGGCAGTCCAGATACGCAGTATTTT.

V gene TRBV27 combines with J gene TRBJ1-2, with 9 positions matching TRBD1. Germline V lookup: CDR1 MNHEY, CDR2 SMNVEV (reference sequence). With V trimmed by 5 bases and J by 2 bases, 6 bases remained unmatched. The CDR3 is 15 amino acids. The CDR3 spells CASSPLGTGNYGYTF. For the CDR3, the DNA is TGTGCCAGCAGTCCGCTAGGGACAGGGAACTATGGCTACACCTTC.

This chain joins TRBV20-1 and TRBJ1-1; D gene ambiguous. V gave up 6 bases and J gave up 0 bases, with 5 bases separating them. Germline V CDR1 and CDR2: DFQATT, SNEGSKA (reference sequence). This CDR3 has 11 amino acids. Written as DNA, the CDR3 is TGCAGTGCAGACATGAACACTGAAGCTTTCTTT. Protein product: CSADMNTEAFF.